Following are 31 T cell receptor beta chains from one sample sequenced in a study of blood T cells in healthy people across ages. A sample-barcoded 5' primer and a J-beta primer mix were used in a second PCR of about 6 to 12 cycles. TCRdb recomputed calls from the 5' RACE reads with MiXCR, one row per CDR3 protein. The data show some 1.7 million distinct CDR3 sequences, 28% seen once. Sequences were obtained from blood. The receptors come from a woman in her twenties or thirties in good health.

This clonotype was seen just once. The germline gene is not matched at one end of the junction; a read error may be the cause. The chain carries TRBV7-3 and TRBJ2-3; perhaps TRBD1 as D (5 bases). Per the germline V gene, CDR1 is SGHTA and CDR2 is FQGTGA. This CDR3 spans 15 amino acids. CDR3 DNA: TGTGCCAGCAGCTTAATGGGCGGAAGCACAGGTACGCAGTATTTT. Its protein product is CASSLMGGSTGTQYF.

Details on this clonotype: At one end the junction does not follow the germline gene, possibly because of a read error. CDR3 sequence: CASSQRTVYGHTF. CDR3 DNA: TGTGCCAGCAGCCAACGGACAGTTTATGGCCACACCTTC. The chain is built from TRBV11-2 and TRBJ1-2, with D maybe TRBD1 (6 bases). Germline-derived CDR1 and CDR2 are SGHAT and FQNNGV. The CDR3 has 13 residues.

The chain combines TRBV2 with TRBJ2-4; D is uncertain. Germline CDR1 reads SNHLY; CDR2 reads FYNNEI. The CDR3 contains 16 residues. V lost 3 bases to trimming and J lost 0 bases, with 12 bases between them. CDR3 coding DNA: TGTGCCAGCAGTGATCCGTCTTCCGTAGCCAAAAACATTCAGTACTTC. As protein: CASSDPSSVAKNIQYF. Variable domain in full (rest from reference TRBV2 and TRBJ2-4): EPEVTQTPSHQVTQMGQEVILRCVPISNHLYFYWYRQILGQKVEFLVSFYNNEISEKSEIFDDQFSVERPDGSNFTLKIRSTKLEDSAMYFCASSDPSSVAKNIQYFGAGTRLSVL.

The chain employs TRBV14 and TRBJ1-1; D is perhaps TRBD1 (5 bases). From germline, CDR1 is SGHDN and CDR2 FVKESK. With 4 bases removed from V and 0 bases from J, the gap between germline ends came to 12 bases. This CDR3 has 15 residues. Here the CDR3 reads CASSRGTAMNTEAFF. In nucleotides, the CDR3 is TGTGCCAGCAGCCGTGGGACGGCCATGAACACTGAAGCTTTCTTT.

This sequence joins TRBV7-2 and TRBJ2-5, with TRBD1 identical over 11 bases. This CDR3 region has 16 residues. Trimming removed 5 bases from V and 2 bases from J; junction bases left unmatched: 7. In germline, CDR1 is SGHTA, CDR2 FQGNSA. The CDR3 DNA reads as TGTGCCAGCAGCCTCGGACAGGGGGCGGGGCAAGAGACCCAGTACTTC. Protein sequence: CASSLGQGAGQETQYF.

The V call is TRBV20-1, the J call TRBJ2-7; 14 positions match TRBD2. Germline V gene lookup returns CDR1 DFQATT and CDR2 SNEGSKA (reference sequence). The CDR3 spans 15 residues. J lost 5 bases, V lost 8 bases, and 11 bases had no gene match. CDR3 sequence reads: CSTPGTSGSRHEQYF. CDR3 DNA sequence: TGCAGTACCCCTGGGACTAGCGGGAGTCGGCACGAGCAGTACTTC.

As DNA, the CDR3 is TGTGCCAGCAGCCCGGACAGTTCTGGGACCCAGTACTTC. Translating it yields CASSPDSSGTQYF. The gene calls are TRBV3-1 and TRBJ2-5; D is perhaps TRBD1 (6 bases). V lost 4 bases and J 7 bases, leaving 13 bases between the germline ends. Germline loops: CDR1 LGHDT, CDR2 YNNKEL (reference sequence). This CDR3 is 13 amino acids long.

The CDR3 protein is CASRGDDYGYTF. The CDR3 coding sequence is TGTGCCAGTAGAGGGGATGACTATGGCTACACCTTC. This sequence joins TRBV2 and TRBJ1-2; D is possibly TRBD1 (5 bases). The germline gives CDR1 SNHLY, CDR2 FYNNEI. This CDR3 has 12 amino acids. Trimming pared 9 bases from V and 3 bases from J, leaving 11 bases between.

The chain links TRBV9 to TRBJ2-3, with D perhaps matching TRBD2 (6 bases). CDR3 length: 17 residues. V gave up 0 bases and J gave up 0 bases, with 14 bases separating them. CDR1 and CDR2 from the germline V gene are SGDLS and YYNGEE. The CDR3 region is CASSVAGLALSTDTQYF. Written as DNA, the CDR3 is TGTGCCAGCAGCGTAGCCGGGCTAGCGCTGAGCACAGATACGCAGTATTTT.

The table lists this clonotype with many counts. The V gene is TRBV12-3 or TRBV12-4, the J gene TRBJ2-7; D gene uncertain. This CDR3 has 11 residues. The V end lost 6 bases, the J end lost 7 bases, and 10 bases lay between the germline ends. CDR3 DNA: TGTGCCAGCAGCTTATTGCGGGAGCAGTACTTC. This sequence encodes CASSLLREQYF.

The V call is TRBV28, the J call TRBJ2-5; D may be TRBD2 (5 bases). This CDR3 region has 13 residues. From germline, CDR1 is MDHEN and CDR2 SYDVKM. V lost 4 bases and J 5 bases, leaving 11 bases between the germline ends. In DNA form, the CDR3 reads TGTGCCAGCAGTTCGAGGGTGGCGGAGACCCAGTACTTC. It yields the protein CASSSRVAETQYF.

This clonotype was observed a few times. This chain links TRBV7-9 with TRBJ2-3; 8 bases agree with TRBD2. Germline lookup yields CDR1 SEHNR and CDR2 FQNEAQ (reference sequence). V was clipped by 1 base and J by 5 bases; unmatched bases: 8. The CDR3 extends over 16 amino acids. As DNA, the CDR3 is TGTGCCAGCAGCTTAGAGGTAGCGGGGCGTCAAGATACGCAGTATTTT. Amino acid sequence: CASSLEVAGRQDTQYF.

This clonotype was seen only a few times. This chain links TRBV29-1 with TRBJ2-1; 13 nucleotides line up with TRBD2. This CDR3 is built from 15 residues. Germline trimming cut 7 bases from V and 8 bases from J; bases unmatched to any gene: 11. Germline CDR1 reads SQVTM; CDR2 reads ANQGSEA. The CDR3 reads CSETSTSGGPHEQFF. CDR3 bases: TGCAGCGAAACATCGACTAGCGGGGGGCCCCATGAGCAGTTCTTC.

There are a few counts of this clonotype. The rearrangement uses TRBV7-9 and TRBJ2-7; D is ambiguous. CDR1 and CDR2 (germline): SEHNR, FQNEAQ (reference sequence). The CDR3 has 12 amino acids. V lost 4 bases and J 5 bases, leaving 9 bases between the germline ends. CDR3 sequence reads: CASSSTLDEQYF. The CDR3 DNA is TGTGCCAGCAGCTCTACCTTGGACGAGCAGTACTTC.

Ten or more counts support this clonotype. The chain couples TRBV28 to TRBJ2-5; D gene ambiguous. This CDR3 region has 15 residues. Trimming removed 10 bases at V and 5 bases at J, with 23 bases between. CDR1 is MDHEN, CDR2 SYDVKM, per germline. This chain's CDR3 is CATIPRVELLETQYF. The CDR3 DNA sequence: TGTGCCACCATTCCAAGGGTGGAGCTACTTGAGACCCAGTACTTC.

The chain uses TRBV4-1 and TRBJ1-3; weak D call: TRBD1 (5 bases). Trimming cost V 7 bases and J 4 bases, with 11 bases left between them. The length of the CDR3 is 13 residues. Germline CDR1 is MGHRA and CDR2 is YSYEKL. This chain's CDR3 is CASNQGGGNTIYF. CDR3 coding DNA: TGCGCCAGCAATCAGGGAGGAGGAAACACCATATATTTT.

This sequence joins TRBV6-1 and TRBJ2-3, with 8 positions matching TRBD1. Losses at the gene ends were 3 bases for V and 4 bases for J; bases not matched to a gene: 9. The CDR3 runs to 16 residues. Germline assignment: CDR1 MNHNS and CDR2 SASEGT. The CDR3 nucleotides are TGTGCCAGCAGTGACCTCGAGGCAGGGGGCGCAGATACGCAGTATTTT. Encoded protein: CASSDLEAGGADTQYF.

V is TRBV29-1 and J is TRBJ1-4; weak D call: TRBD1 (6 bases). Trimming stripped 2 bases from V and 4 bases from J, with 11 bases between. The CDR3 runs to 14 residues. Germline values: CDR1 SQVTM, CDR2 ANQGSEA. The CDR3 DNA sequence: TGCAGCGTTGAATGGGGGCACCTTAATGAAAAACTGTTTTTT. Translated: CSVEWGHLNEKLFF.

This clonotype appeared many times. The chain has TRBV7-2 and TRBJ2-7; D possibly corresponds to TRBD2 (6 bases). Germline V gene data show CDR1 as SGHTA and CDR2 as FQGNSA. This CDR3 contains 14 residues. V dropped 5 bases and J dropped 3 bases, with 14 bases sitting between them. CDR3 sequence (DNA): TGTGCCAGCAGCACACCGGGGGAACTCTACGAGCAGTACTTC. It yields the protein CASSTPGELYEQYF.

This clonotype was recorded a few times. V is TRBV15 and J is TRBJ2-7, with TRBD2 matching over 8 bases. Germline assignment: CDR1 LNHNV and CDR2 YYDKDF (reference sequence). The CDR3 runs to 15 residues. Trimming at V came to 7 bases and at J to 3 bases, leaving 11 bases not matched to a gene. Here the CDR3 reads CATTLERGKGYEQYF. In nucleotides, the CDR3 is TGTGCCACCACCCTAGAGCGGGGGAAGGGCTACGAGCAGTACTTC.

This clonotype was seen ten or more times. This chain joins TRBV12-3 or TRBV12-4 and TRBJ1-2; maybe TRBD1 (5 bases). The CDR3 length is 14 residues. Trimming stripped 3 bases from V and 4 bases from J, with 12 bases between. CDR3 bases: TGTGCCAGCAGTTTGCAGGGAAAGGGCTATGGCTACACCTTC. Translation gives CASSLQGKGYGYTF.

This clonotype was seen a few times. Germline and junction disagree at one end, which may indicate a read error. The chain combines TRBV20-1 with TRBJ2-3, with a possible D match to TRBD2 (5 bases). The germline gives CDR1 DFQATT, CDR2 SNEGSKA (reference sequence). This CDR3 is 15 amino acids long. CDR3 residues: CSAGDIGDVGDTQYF. CDR3 nucleotide sequence: TGCAGTGCTGGAGATATCGGGGATGTAGGAGATACGCAGTATTTT.

This sequence joins TRBV6-1 and TRBJ2-7, with 7 nucleotides matching TRBD1. CDR3 length equals 14 residues. V lost 4 bases, J lost 7 bases, and 10 bases stayed unmatched. Germline-derived CDR1 and CDR2 are MNHNS and SASEGT. DNA for the CDR3: TGTGCCAGCAGTGCGGGGACAGCCCGTCGAGAGCAGTACTTC. Protein product: CASSAGTARREQYF.

J is TRBJ1-2 and V is TRBV5-1, with D unresolved. Germline assignment: CDR1 SGHRS and CDR2 YFSETQ. Trimming removed 0 bases at V and 7 bases at J, with 16 bases between. This CDR3 region has 15 residues. The CDR3 DNA follows: TGCGCCAGCAGCTTGGGACACCCTGAGGGCCCTGGCTACACCTTC. This encodes CASSLGHPEGPGYTF.

This clonotype was seen at least ten times. The rearrangement uses TRBV2 and TRBJ1-2; 7 nucleotides align to TRBD1. Germline trimming cut 10 bases from V and 2 bases from J; bases unmatched to any gene: 10. The CDR3 runs to 14 residues. Germline-derived CDR1 and CDR2 are SNHLY and FYNNEI. CDR3 loop: CATGTDTLNYGYTF. In DNA, the CDR3 is TGTGCCACCGGGACAGACACACTGAACTATGGCTACACCTTC.

This chain joins TRBV20-1 and TRBJ2-5, with 10 bases lining up with TRBD2. Trimming at V came to 5 bases and at J to 11 bases, leaving 17 bases not matched to a gene. CDR3 length: 15 residues. Germline CDR1 DFQATT, CDR2 SNEGSKA (reference sequence). The CDR3 DNA sequence: TGCAGTGCTTTCGCATCTAGCGGGGGCCGCAATGAGCAGTACTTC. It is translated as CSAFASSGGRNEQYF.

The chain carries TRBV29-1 and TRBJ2-3; 8 nucleotides line up with TRBD2. The CDR3 sequence is 15 residues long. J lost 1 base, V lost 7 bases, and 10 bases had no gene match. Per the germline V gene, CDR1 is SQVTM and CDR2 is ANQGSEA. CDR3 nucleotide sequence: TGCAGCGGCGGGGGGCAAGGGGGTGGCACAGATACGCAGTATTTT. Translating it yields CSGGGQGGGTDTQYF.

In its sample, this clonotype was seen many times. The rearrangement links TRBV20-1 to TRBJ2-7; tentative D call: TRBD2 (7 bases). CDR3 size: 12 residues. V dropped 6 bases and J dropped 4 bases, with 13 bases sitting between them. Germline V gene data show CDR1 as DFQATT and CDR2 as SNEGSKA (reference sequence). The CDR3 coding sequence is TGCAGTGCAGGGGGGGGAGGATACGAGCAGTACTTC. This codes for CSAGGGGYEQYF.

The genes are TRBV7-2 and TRBJ2-1, with TRBD2 matching over 7 bases. This CDR3 is 15 amino acids long. Germline V gene data show CDR1 as SGHTA and CDR2 as FQGNSA. Trimming removed 5 bases from V and 7 bases from J; junction bases left unmatched: 11. The CDR3 DNA is TGTGCCAGCAGCCACAGCGGGGCTCCGGGGAATGAGCAGTTCTTC. This translates into CASSHSGAPGNEQFF.

In its sample, this clonotype was seen many times. The chain links TRBV6-6 to TRBJ2-7; the D gene could be TRBD1 or TRBD2 (5 bases each). The CDR3 totals 15 residues. Germline assignment: CDR1 MNHNY and CDR2 SVGAGI (reference sequence). The V gene lost 2 bases and the J gene lost 4 bases, with 15 bases spanning the gap. CDR3 amino acids: CASSYERNRKYEQYF. The CDR3 DNA sequence: TGTGCCAGCAGTTACGAGCGGAACAGGAAATACGAGCAGTACTTC.

The chain is built from TRBV5-6 and TRBJ2-5, with 7 bases matching TRBD1. The CDR3 runs 15 residues. CDR1 is SGHDT, CDR2 YYEEEE, per germline. The J segment lost 5 bases and the V segment lost 2 bases, leaving 9 bases of the junction unmatched. The CDR3 loop reads CASSFHDRAPETQYF. CDR3 sequence (DNA): TGTGCCAGCAGCTTCCATGACAGGGCCCCCGAGACCCAGTACTTC.